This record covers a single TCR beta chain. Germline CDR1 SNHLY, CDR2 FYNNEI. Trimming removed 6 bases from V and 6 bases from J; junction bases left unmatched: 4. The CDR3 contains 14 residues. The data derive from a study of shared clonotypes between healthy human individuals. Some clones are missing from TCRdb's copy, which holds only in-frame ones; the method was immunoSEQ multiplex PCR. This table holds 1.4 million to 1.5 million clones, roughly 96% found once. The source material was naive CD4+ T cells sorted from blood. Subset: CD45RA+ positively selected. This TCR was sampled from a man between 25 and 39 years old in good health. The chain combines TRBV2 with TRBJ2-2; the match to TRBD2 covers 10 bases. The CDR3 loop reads CASRASGSSGELFF. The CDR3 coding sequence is TGTGCCAGCAGAGCTAGCGGGAGCTCCGGGGAGCTGTTTTTT.